This T cell receptor beta chain was captured by sequencing in a study of blood T cell repertoires in COVID-19. Study summary: Sample material is recorded as cDNA or gDNA derived from T cells, B-cell-depleted T cells, or PBMCs.

Repertoires were generated with immunoSEQ multiplex PCR, while TCRdb's copy carries only in-frame clones and drops some. The table lists approximately 200,000 clones, around nine tenths of them singletons. The CDR3 totals 15 residues. Germline lookup yields CDR1 SGHRS and CDR2 YFSETQ. Losses at the gene ends were 3 bases for V and 0 bases for J; bases not matched to a gene: 6. The J gene is TRBJ2-7, the V gene TRBV5-1; 7 bases line up with TRBD2. The receptor was derived from a man aged 55 to 70 who had recovered from COVID-19. Sequenced: peripheral blood. CDR3 nucleotide sequence: TGCGCCAGCAGCTCCCCTAGCGGATACTCCTACGAGCAGTACTTC. It specifies CASSSPSGYSYEQYF.